What follows are 21 T cell receptor beta chains derived from one specimen sequenced in a study of shared clonotypes between healthy human individuals. Assay: immunoSEQ multiplex PCR; the TCRdb copy retains only in-frame clones and omits some. This sample has more than 450,000 clones, with roughly 78% found just once. The specimen was PBMCs. Receptors were obtained from a woman in her forties in good health. Some clones in this sample may be carry-over from other donors' samples.

This chain uses TRBV14 with TRBJ1-2; no clear D. The V and J ends lost 0 bases and 2 bases respectively, with 7 bases between them. This CDR3 region has 14 residues. Per germline, CDR1 SGHDN and CDR2 FVKESK. CDR3 protein: CASSQDWQNYGYTF. DNA for the CDR3: TGTGCCAGCAGCCAAGACTGGCAGAACTATGGCTACACCTTC.

This CDR3 is CASTGTSGLRQYF. Written as DNA, the CDR3 is TGTGCCAGCACCGGGACTAGCGGCCTAAGGCAGTACTTC. The J gene is TRBJ2-7, the V gene TRBV6-5; 11 bases line up with TRBD2. Germline V gene lookup returns CDR1 MNHEY and CDR2 SVGAGI. The V segment lost 7 bases and the J segment 9 bases; nucleotides outside the gene matches: 8. CDR3 size: 13 residues.

V is TRBV6-1 and J is TRBJ2-5; 9 bases agree with TRBD1. Trimming took 6 bases from V and 2 from J; bases not matched to a gene: 4. Germline CDR1 reads MNHNS; CDR2 reads SASEGT. CDR3 length: 14 amino acids. CDR3 coding DNA: TGTGCCAGCAGCCGGGACAGGGAACAAGAGACCCAGTACTTC. It encodes CASSRDREQETQYF.

The chain employs TRBV28 and TRBJ1-1, with D perhaps matching TRBD1 (5 bases). Trimming stripped 6 bases from V and 10 bases from J, with 21 bases between. CDR1 is MDHEN and CDR2 is SYDVKM in the germline V gene. The CDR3 contains 14 residues. This chain's CDR3 is CASSPGTGNFVAFF. Written as DNA, the CDR3 is TGTGCCAGCAGCCCCGGGACGGGCAATTTCGTAGCTTTCTTT.

The V gene is TRBV28, the J gene TRBJ2-3, with 8 bases fitting TRBD2. The CDR3 contains 19 residues. Germline CDR1 is MDHEN and CDR2 is SYDVKM. With 3 bases clipped from V and 2 bases from J, the junction kept 16 bases outside the gene matches. Written as DNA, the CDR3 is TGTGCCAGCAGTTTCCCTCGGGAGGGCAAAACCGAACTCACAGATACGCAGTATTTT. Translated: CASSFPREGKTELTDTQYF.

This clone has at least ten counts. This chain links TRBV6-1 with TRBJ2-1, with TRBD2 matching 11 bases. The ends lost 3 bases at V and 6 bases at J; junction bases unmatched: 4. The germline CDR1 and CDR2 sequences are MNHNS and SASEGT. The CDR3 contains 15 residues. The CDR3 DNA reads as TGTGCCAGCAGTGACATAGCGGGAGGGTTCAATGAGCAGTTCTTC. Translated: CASSDIAGGFNEQFF.

CDR3 DNA: TGTGCCAGCAGCTTGAATAGTCCCACGAACACCGGGGAGCTGTTTTTT. Its protein is CASSLNSPTNTGELFF. The chain employs TRBV7-3 and TRBJ2-2; unclear D gene. Germline V gene sequence: CDR1 SGHTA, CDR2 FQGTGA. Trimming shortened V by 3 bases and J by 0 bases, and 11 bases separated the two germline ends. The CDR3 runs to 16 residues. The full variable domain, its missing parts supplied by reference TRBV7-3 and TRBJ2-2, is GAGVSQTPSNKVTEKGKYVELRCDPISGHTALYWYRQSLGQGPEFLIYFQGTGAADDSGLPNDRFFAVRPEGSVSTLKIQRTERGDSAVYLCASSLNSPTNTGELFFGEGSRLTVL.

This chain connects TRBV2 to TRBJ1-3; the D gene is possibly TRBD1 (6 bases). Germline lookup yields CDR1 SNHLY and CDR2 FYNNEI. CDR3 size: 15 residues. The V gene lost 4 bases and the J gene lost 4 bases, with 14 bases spanning the gap. The CDR3 loop is CASSGQVLSGNTIYF. CDR3 DNA sequence: TGTGCCAGCAGTGGACAGGTTCTGTCCGGAAACACCATATATTTT.

The table lists this clone with a count of one. The chain employs TRBV4-3 and TRBJ2-5, with D maybe TRBD1 (6 bases). Near its end, the DNA agrees better with TRBJ2-7, so the J call may be wrong. This CDR3 comprises 16 residues. CDR1 is LGHNA and CDR2 is YSLEER in the germline V gene. The DNA of the CDR3 is TGCGCCAGCAGCCAAGGAGGGGGAAACAGGGCCGACGAGCAGTACTTC. Its translation is CASSQGGGNRADEQYF.

The rearrangement uses TRBV5-4 and TRBJ1-2; TRBD1 matches 8 bases. Germline CDR1 and CDR2: SGHNT and YYREEE (reference sequence). J lost 4 bases, V lost 4 bases, and 6 bases had no gene match. The CDR3 has 14 amino acids. The CDR3 here is CASSALTGGYGYTF. As DNA, the CDR3 is TGTGCCAGCAGCGCCCTAACAGGGGGCTATGGCTACACCTTC.

The chain is built from TRBV28 and TRBJ2-3; TRBD1 matches 10 bases. With V trimmed by 3 bases and J by 3 bases, 9 bases remained unmatched. The CDR3 covers 17 residues. Germline CDR1 is MDHEN and CDR2 is SYDVKM. The CDR3 DNA reads as TGTGCCAGCAGTTTTGGGGACAGGGGCCAGTTGACAGATACGCAGTATTTT. This codes for CASSFGDRGQLTDTQYF.

The J gene is TRBJ2-7, the V gene TRBV21-1; the D segment call TRBD2 is taken from the table without a DNA check. TRBV21-1 is labeled a pseudogene. The CDR3 consists of 16 residues. CDR3 coding DNA: TGTGCCAGCAGCAAAGCACTAGCGGGCAAACGATGGGAGCAGTACTTC. Amino acid sequence: CASSKALAGKRWEQYF.

Comment on this clone: Since a far larger clone is one base different, this is likely a read error. Other DNA sequences of this sample code for an identical CDR3. The chain employs TRBV19 and TRBJ2-7, with a tentative D call TRBD2 (6 bases). CDR3 length: 14 residues. Looked up from germline, CDR1 is LNHDA and CDR2 is SQIVND (reference sequence). Deletions cut 4 bases from V and 4 bases from J, with 14 bases between. Here the CDR3 reads CASSTPGLAYEQYF. DNA of the CDR3: TGTGCCAGTAGTACCCCGGGACTGGCGTACGAGCAGTACTTC.

This clone was counted once. The rearrangement links TRBV4-3 to TRBJ2-1; a possible D gene is TRBD1 (6 bases). The germline CDR1 and CDR2 sequences are LGHNA and YSLEER. Trimming took 4 bases from V and 6 from J, leaving 7 bases between them. The CDR3 loop spans 12 amino acids. The CDR3 loop reads CASSRDTNEQFF. In DNA, the CDR3 is TGCGCCAGCAGCCGGGACACCAATGAGCAGTTCTTC.

The chain employs TRBV28 and TRBJ1-5, with D uncertain. CDR1 MDHEN and CDR2 SYDVKM come from the germline V gene. The CDR3 contains 12 residues. V was clipped by 5 bases and J by 3 bases, with 5 bases between them. The CDR3 protein is CASSPNNQPQHF. CDR3 nucleotide sequence: TGTGCCAGCAGTCCTAACAATCAGCCCCAGCATTTT.

Remarks on this clone: One end of the junction fails to match germline, which may point to a read error. The chain joins TRBV20-1 to TRBJ2-5; D gene ambiguous. CDR3 length: 10 amino acids. Germline CDR1 reads DFQATT; CDR2 reads SNEGSKA (reference sequence). CDR3 amino acids: CSAREETQYF. CDR3 nucleotide sequence: TGCAGTGCGAGAGAAGAGACCCAGTACTTC.

The V gene is TRBV5-5, the J gene TRBJ1-1; 9 positions agree with TRBD1. V shed 4 bases, J shed 3 bases, and the junction held 4 bases outside the gene matches. CDR3 length: 14 amino acids. The V gene's germline CDR1 is SGHKS and CDR2 YYEKEE (reference sequence). DNA of the CDR3: TGTGCCAGCAGCCGGCGGACAGGGGACACTGAAGCTTTCTTT. Its translation: CASSRRTGDTEAFF.

This clone has a handful of counts. V is TRBV7-8 and J is TRBJ2-3, with TRBD2 as a possible D gene (5 bases). CDR3 length: 13 residues. Looked up from germline, CDR1 is SGHVS and CDR2 is FQNEAQ. V dropped 5 bases and J dropped 0 bases, with 6 bases sitting between them. The CDR3, as DNA: TGTGCCAGCAGCCCGGGGAGCACAGATACGCAGTATTTT. Translated, it gives CASSPGSTDTQYF.

CDR3 loop: CSVGSGSVHTEAFF. CDR3 bases: TGCAGCGTTGGTTCAGGGTCGGTGCACACTGAAGCTTTCTTT. The V and J genes are TRBV29-1 and TRBJ1-1, with D possibly matching TRBD1 (5 bases). This CDR3 region has 14 residues. Germline V gene lookup returns CDR1 SQVTM and CDR2 ANQGSEA. V shed 4 bases and J shed 3 bases, with 15 bases lying between them.

Points on this clone: At one end the junction does not follow the germline gene, possibly because of a read error. V gene TRBV28 combines with J gene TRBJ1-4; no clear D gene. Germline V gene sequence: CDR1 MDHEN, CDR2 SYDVKM. The CDR3 is 11 amino acids. In DNA, the CDR3 is TGTGCCAGCAGTTTCCCCGGACCTTGGAGTTTT. This sequence encodes CASSFPGPWSF.

The chain joins TRBV4-2 to TRBJ1-4; the D is unclear. This CDR3 contains 15 residues. Germline CDR1 reads LGHNA; CDR2 reads YNFKEQ. Deletions cut 3 bases from V and 4 bases from J, with 12 bases between. The CDR3 DNA is TGTGCCAGCAGCCAGGACCCAGGAGGTAATGAAAAACTGTTTTTT. This sequence encodes CASSQDPGGNEKLFF.